This entry describes one T cell receptor (beta chain). Its antigen is not identified. The data originate from a study of PD-L1 blockade in urothelial cancer. Background on the study: The study started patients on atezolizumab at some point between 2014 and 2016, giving 1,200 mg intravenously every 3 weeks.

Libraries were prepared by immunoSEQ multiplex PCR; TCRdb keeps only in-frame clonotypes and omits some of them. The sample consists of some 35,000 clones, under 90% of them appearing once. CDR1 GTSNPN and CDR2 SVGIG come from the germline V gene (reference sequence). Losses at the gene ends were 8 bases for V and 8 bases for J; bases not matched to a gene: 12. The CDR3 has 15 amino acids. The study's findings and limits: TCR clonality was measured in pretreatment peripheral blood. Clonality below the median predicted better survival.

The input for sequencing was PBMCs, taken around atezolizumab (anti-PD-L1) treatment. The J gene is TRBJ1-6, the V gene TRBV30; 10 bases are shared with TRBD1. The receptor was derived from a man aged 55 to 70 with urothelial cancer. The CDR3, as DNA: TGTGCCCTCGGGACAGGGGCAAATGGGGATTCACCCCTCCACTTT. Its protein is CALGTGANGDSPLHF.